The rows below give T cell receptor beta chains drawn from one sample of a study of shared T cell receptors in the human thymus. Data came from immunoSEQ multiplex PCR; TCRdb stores just in-frame clones and leaves some out. The sample shows a few hundred thousand clones, roughly 94% of them seen only once. Sequencing used thymocytes. These receptor sequences come from a human donor. Both conserved end residues are part of each CDR3. Fields, in order: V gene, D gene, CDR3 protein. D genes are given only for firm matches.

>TRBV19|TRBD2
CASSIRTSGGNYEQYF
>TRBV19|-
CASSLGGKGRFSYNEQFF
>TRBV19|-
CASSTPGPTIQNEQFF
>TRBV28|-
CASSFPARPPPSGNEQFF
>TRBV4-3|-
CASSQGRLLATFYEQYF
>TRBV5-6|-
CASRREGENPYEQYF
>TRBV5-4|TRBD2
CASKVLAETSTDTQYF
>TRBV10-3|-
CAISEKGTMGGETQYF
>TRBV27|TRBD1
CARETGGWAKNIQYF
>TRBV10-3|-
CAISDNRQGSYEQYF
>TRBV7-9|-
CAASSSGANVLTF
>TRBV29-1|TRBD1
CSVDYGDRGDNEQFF
>TRBV29-1|-
CSVENEHRGLNTEAFF
>TRBV28|-
CASSEGGVVHEQYF
>TRBV6-4|TRBD2
CASSVAGVASTDTQYF
>TRBV6-1|-
CASRETGTNKGDEQFF
>TRBV27|-
CASSLSKAGGHNEQFF
>TRBV28|TRBD1
CASSLRGRDRGPIKSTDTQYF
>TRBV10-2|TRBD2
CASSIKSSGVSYEQYF
>TRBV6-5|-
CASSYLGARNTEAFF
>TRBV6-4|-
CASRARGTSEAFF
>TRBV15|-
CATSRDPHRAGFGETQYF
>TRBV28|-
CASSPPPDTIISRDEQFF
>TRBV28|TRBD1
CASSLPPGGGTEAFF
>TRBV6-5|-
CASSYWGEQYF
>TRBV5-4|-
CASSLGVGEKLFF
>TRBV25-1|-
CASSSDSQETQYF
>TRBV7-2|TRBD1
CASSWPGGCQPQHF
>TRBV27|-
CASSLQRDAYEQYF
>TRBV30|-
CAWTTNRGTEAFF
>TRBV5-6|TRBD1
CASIGQDPLREQYF
>TRBV15|TRBD2
CATSRVAGVDADTQYF
>TRBV28|-
CASSIWWGGNQPQHF
>TRBV4-1|-
CASSQEAGTNYGYTF
>TRBV6-5|TRBD1
CASSSRGPYEQYF
>TRBV7-2|TRBD2
CASSSNLAGGPCTDTQYF
>TRBV7-7|TRBD2
CASSLGGGLGTDTQYF
>TRBV6-1|-
CASSEWGRGEYGYTF
>TRBV6-4|-
CASTERGSYEQYF
>TRBV5-6|-
CASVAGPRGLAMLRGYTF
>TRBV7-9|-
CASSLARIDTQYF
>TRBV7-2|-
CASSFQQGFQEKLFF
>TRBV28|TRBD1
CASSLAPWHRGSDEQYF
>TRBV7-2|TRBD1
CASSPDRDPNEQYF
>TRBV15|TRBD2
CATGRTSAFSYNEQFF
>TRBV28|TRBD2
CASSVAGRATYEQYF
>TRBV7-8|TRBD1
CASSLAGTANTEAFF
>TRBV5-1|-
CASSNPGEKEYEQYF
>TRBV6-5|TRBD2
CASWASGSSEQYF
>TRBV2|-
CASRTRARDEQFF
>TRBV15|-
CATSSRFREEPPPGQPQHF